This is a list of T cell receptor beta chains from one sample in a study of OX40 agonist ivuxolimab in advanced cancers. Measured with immunoSEQ multiplex PCR; TCRdb has only the in-frame clones, and not every one. This table holds 66,000 or so clones, 85% found once. This specimen consisted of CD4+ or CD8+ T cells sorted from blood, obtained in a trial of the OX40 agonist ivuxolimab. Receptor source: an adult with an advanced solid tumor such as melanoma, head and neck, liver or kidney cancer. Each CDR3 is given with its conserved first and last residue. Only some rows state a clone size, as once, few, many or a class for expanded clones.

-	13	TRBV25-1	TRBJ1-1	CASRDNRGREAFF
-	13	TRBV4-1	TRBJ2-5	CASSRIRAETQYF
-	18	TRBV6-1	TRBJ1-3	CASSERGAESVSGNTIYF
-	13	TRBV6-5	TRBJ2-7	CASSYPGSYEQYF
few	16	TRBV7-2	TRBJ2-5	CASSLRPGYGLETQYF
-	15	TRBV11-3	TRBJ2-3	CASSPSGSETDTQYF
-	13	TRBV9	TRBJ2-5	CASSSLREGAQYF
-	14	TRBV11-3	TRBJ1-1	CASSLGQGKAEAFF
-	13	TRBV18	TRBJ1-3	CASSPQAGNTIYF
-	15	TRBV27	TRBJ2-6	CASSFWGSGANVLTF
-	16	TRBV5-1	TRBJ1-3	CASSLGDRGLGNTIYF
-	15	TRBV19	TRBJ1-2	CASSILQEINYGYTF
-	13	TRBV7-7	TRBJ2-5	CASSPNTVKTQYF
-	15	TRBV19	TRBJ2-3	CASSMDRVRTDTQYF
-	14	TRBV5-6	TRBJ1-6	CASSLVQGWSPLHF
-	12	TRBV2	TRBJ1-1	CASDRGSGEAFF
-	16	TRBV2	TRBJ2-7	CASSDEWDRGLGEQYF
-	18	TRBV5-8	TRBJ2-3	CASSLVLQGLAGTDTQYF
-	12	TRBV7-9	TRBJ1-3	CSLGNSGNTIYF
-	14	TRBV5-1	TRBJ2-7	CASSPSGTLHEQYF
once	12	TRBV5-1	TRBJ2-3	CASQAGVDTQYF
-	15	TRBV18	TRBJ2-1	CASSPPSGAYNEQFF
-	14	TRBV27	TRBJ1-1	CASSSDRSNTEAFF
-	16	TRBV5-1	TRBJ2-7	CASSPGLNRESYEQYF
-	15	TRBV5-1	TRBJ1-4	CASSLSPGRGEKLFF
-	15	TRBV7-2	TRBJ2-5	CASSLNGGVRETQYF
-	14	TRBV4-1	TRBJ2-5	CASSQGKVAETQYF
-	13	TRBV18	TRBJ2-3	CASSPLQGDQQYF
-	11	TRBV30	TRBJ1-1	CAASRNSEAFF
-	15	TRBV5-1	TRBJ1-6	CASSLKTASNSPLHF
-	13	TRBV9	TRBJ2-7	CASSVGGSYEQYF
-	14	TRBV18	TRBJ1-1	CASSPVYEYTEAFF
-	14	TRBV27	TRBJ2-3	CASSLDFSTDTQYF
-	17	TRBV28	TRBJ2-7	CASSPNGSGPRPLEQYF
-	15	TRBV6-1	TRBJ2-7	CASSAQRAAHYEQYF
-	15	TRBV19	TRBJ1-3	CASSIAGGSGNTIYF
-	14	TRBV7-6	TRBJ2-7	CASSRGGQTYEQYF
-	15	TRBV4-2	TRBJ1-2	CASSPKDLREGGYTF
-	12	TRBV19	TRBJ1-3	CASSASGNTIYF
-	14	TRBV7-9	TRBJ1-4	CASSLVGGNEKLFF
-	15	TRBV9	TRBJ2-3	CASSVGIAGTDTQYF
few	15	TRBV30	TRBJ1-1	CAWSALLQGRTEAFF
-	15	TRBV28	-	CASSSFPTSGYEQYF
-	14	TRBV5-4	TRBJ1-3	CASSHQDSGNTIYF
-	11	TRBV29-1	TRBJ2-5	CSVHQGETQYF
-	16	TRBV2	TRBJ1-5	CASSKSGTGFNQPQHF
-	14	TRBV29-1	TRBJ2-5	CSVAGTRAQETQYF
-	14	TRBV28	TRBJ2-7	CASSSDRADYEQYF
-	15	TRBV25-1	TRBJ1-1	CASSEAGGSNTEAFF
-	15	TRBV7-6	TRBJ2-1	CASSFRQGTYNEQFF